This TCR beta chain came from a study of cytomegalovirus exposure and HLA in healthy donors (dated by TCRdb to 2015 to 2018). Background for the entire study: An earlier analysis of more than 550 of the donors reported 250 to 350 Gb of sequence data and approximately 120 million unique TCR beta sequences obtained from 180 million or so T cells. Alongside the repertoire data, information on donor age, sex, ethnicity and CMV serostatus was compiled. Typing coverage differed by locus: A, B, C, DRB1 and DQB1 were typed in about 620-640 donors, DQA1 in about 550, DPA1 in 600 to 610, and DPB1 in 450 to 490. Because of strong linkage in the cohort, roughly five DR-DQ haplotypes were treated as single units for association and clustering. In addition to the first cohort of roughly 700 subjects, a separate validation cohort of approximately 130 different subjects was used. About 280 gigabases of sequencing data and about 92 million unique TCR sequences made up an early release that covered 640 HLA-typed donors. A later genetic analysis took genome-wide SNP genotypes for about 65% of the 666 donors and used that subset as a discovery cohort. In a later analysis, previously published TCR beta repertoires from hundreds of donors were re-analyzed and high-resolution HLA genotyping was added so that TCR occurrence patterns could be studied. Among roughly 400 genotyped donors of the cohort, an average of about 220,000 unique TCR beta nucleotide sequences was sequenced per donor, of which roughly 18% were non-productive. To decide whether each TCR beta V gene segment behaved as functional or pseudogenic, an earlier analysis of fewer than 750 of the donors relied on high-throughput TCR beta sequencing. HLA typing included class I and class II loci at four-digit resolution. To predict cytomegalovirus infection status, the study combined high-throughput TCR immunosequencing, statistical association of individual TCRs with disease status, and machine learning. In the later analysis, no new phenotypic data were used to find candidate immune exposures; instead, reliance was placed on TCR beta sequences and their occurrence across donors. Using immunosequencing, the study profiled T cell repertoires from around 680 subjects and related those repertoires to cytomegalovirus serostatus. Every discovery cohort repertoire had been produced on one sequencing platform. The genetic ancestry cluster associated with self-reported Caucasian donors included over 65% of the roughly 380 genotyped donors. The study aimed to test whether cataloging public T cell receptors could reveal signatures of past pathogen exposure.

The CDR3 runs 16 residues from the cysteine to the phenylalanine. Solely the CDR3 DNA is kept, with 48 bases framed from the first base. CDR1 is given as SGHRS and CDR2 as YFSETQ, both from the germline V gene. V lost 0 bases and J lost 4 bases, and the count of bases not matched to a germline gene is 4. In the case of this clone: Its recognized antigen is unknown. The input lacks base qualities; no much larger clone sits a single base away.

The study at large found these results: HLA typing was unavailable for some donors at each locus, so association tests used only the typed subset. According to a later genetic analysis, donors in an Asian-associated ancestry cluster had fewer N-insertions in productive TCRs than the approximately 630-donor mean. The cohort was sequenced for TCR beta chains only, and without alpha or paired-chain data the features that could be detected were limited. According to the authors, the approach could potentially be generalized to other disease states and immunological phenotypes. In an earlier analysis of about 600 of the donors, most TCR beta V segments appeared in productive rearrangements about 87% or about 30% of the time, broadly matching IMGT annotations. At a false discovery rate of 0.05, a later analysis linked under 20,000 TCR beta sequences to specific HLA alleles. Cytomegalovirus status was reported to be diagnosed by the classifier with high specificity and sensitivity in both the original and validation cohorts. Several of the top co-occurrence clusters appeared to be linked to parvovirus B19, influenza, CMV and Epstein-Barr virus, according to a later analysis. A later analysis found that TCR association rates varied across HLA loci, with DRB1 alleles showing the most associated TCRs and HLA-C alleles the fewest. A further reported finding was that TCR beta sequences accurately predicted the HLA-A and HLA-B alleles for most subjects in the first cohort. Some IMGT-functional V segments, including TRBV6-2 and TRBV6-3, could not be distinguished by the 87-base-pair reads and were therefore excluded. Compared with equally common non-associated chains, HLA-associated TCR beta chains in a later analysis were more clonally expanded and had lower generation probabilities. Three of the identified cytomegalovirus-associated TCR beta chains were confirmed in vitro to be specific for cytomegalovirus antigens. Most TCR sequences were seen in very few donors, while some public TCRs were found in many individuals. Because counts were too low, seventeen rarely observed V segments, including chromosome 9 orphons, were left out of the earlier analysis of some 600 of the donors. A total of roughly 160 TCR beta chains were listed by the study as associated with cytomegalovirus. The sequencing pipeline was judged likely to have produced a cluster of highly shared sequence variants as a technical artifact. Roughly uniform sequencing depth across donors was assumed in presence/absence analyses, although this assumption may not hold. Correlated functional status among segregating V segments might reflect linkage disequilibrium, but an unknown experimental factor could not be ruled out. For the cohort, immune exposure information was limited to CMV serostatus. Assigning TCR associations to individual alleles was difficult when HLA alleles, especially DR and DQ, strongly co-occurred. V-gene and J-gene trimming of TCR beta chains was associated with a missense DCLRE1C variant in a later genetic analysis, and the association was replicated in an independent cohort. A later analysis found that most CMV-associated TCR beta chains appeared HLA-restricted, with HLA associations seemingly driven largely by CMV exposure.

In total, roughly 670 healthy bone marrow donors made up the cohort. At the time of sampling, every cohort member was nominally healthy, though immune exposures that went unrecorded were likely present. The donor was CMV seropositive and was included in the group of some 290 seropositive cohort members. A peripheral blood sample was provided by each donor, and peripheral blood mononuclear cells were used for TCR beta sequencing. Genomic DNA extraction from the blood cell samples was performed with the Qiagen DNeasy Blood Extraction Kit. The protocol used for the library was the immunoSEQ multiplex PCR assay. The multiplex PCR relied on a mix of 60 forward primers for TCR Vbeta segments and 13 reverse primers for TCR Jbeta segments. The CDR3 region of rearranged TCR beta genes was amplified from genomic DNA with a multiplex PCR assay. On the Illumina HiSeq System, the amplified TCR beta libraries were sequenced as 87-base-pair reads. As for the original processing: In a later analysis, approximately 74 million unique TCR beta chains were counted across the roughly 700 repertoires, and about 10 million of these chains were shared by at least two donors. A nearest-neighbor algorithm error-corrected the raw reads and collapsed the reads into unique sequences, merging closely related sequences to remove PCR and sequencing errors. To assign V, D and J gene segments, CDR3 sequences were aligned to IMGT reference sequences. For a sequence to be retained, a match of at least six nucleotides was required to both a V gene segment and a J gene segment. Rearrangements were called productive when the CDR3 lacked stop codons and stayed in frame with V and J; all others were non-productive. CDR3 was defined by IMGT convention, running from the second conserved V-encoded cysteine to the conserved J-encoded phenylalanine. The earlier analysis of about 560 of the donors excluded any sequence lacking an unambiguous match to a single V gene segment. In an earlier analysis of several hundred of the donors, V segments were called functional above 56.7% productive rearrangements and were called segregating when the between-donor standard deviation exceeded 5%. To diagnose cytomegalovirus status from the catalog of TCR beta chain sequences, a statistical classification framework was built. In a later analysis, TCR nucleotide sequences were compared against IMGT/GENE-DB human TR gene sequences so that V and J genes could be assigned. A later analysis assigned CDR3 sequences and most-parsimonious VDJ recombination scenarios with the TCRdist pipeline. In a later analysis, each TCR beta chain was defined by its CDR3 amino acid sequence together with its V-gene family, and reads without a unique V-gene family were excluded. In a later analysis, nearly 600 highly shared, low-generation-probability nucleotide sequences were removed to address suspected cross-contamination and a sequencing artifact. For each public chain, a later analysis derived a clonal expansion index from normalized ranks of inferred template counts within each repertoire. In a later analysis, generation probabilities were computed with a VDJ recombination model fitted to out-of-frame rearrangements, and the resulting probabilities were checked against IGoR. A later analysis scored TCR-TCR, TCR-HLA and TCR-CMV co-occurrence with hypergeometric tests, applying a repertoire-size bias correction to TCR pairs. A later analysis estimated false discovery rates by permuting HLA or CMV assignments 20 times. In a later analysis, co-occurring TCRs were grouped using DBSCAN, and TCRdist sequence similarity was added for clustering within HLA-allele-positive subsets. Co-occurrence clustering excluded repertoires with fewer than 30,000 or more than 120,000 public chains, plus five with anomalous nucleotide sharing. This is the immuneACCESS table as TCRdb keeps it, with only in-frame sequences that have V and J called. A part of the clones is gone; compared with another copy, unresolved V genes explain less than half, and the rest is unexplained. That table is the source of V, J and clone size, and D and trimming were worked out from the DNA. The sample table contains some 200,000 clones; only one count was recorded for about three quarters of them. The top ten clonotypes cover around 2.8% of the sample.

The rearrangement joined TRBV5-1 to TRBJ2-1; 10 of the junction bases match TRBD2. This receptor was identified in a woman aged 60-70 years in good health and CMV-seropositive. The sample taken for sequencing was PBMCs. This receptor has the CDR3 CASSLEVAGGYNEQFF. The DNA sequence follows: TGCGCCAGCAGCTTGGAAGTAGCGGGGGGATACAATGAGCAGTTCTTC.